Below are 8 T cell receptor beta chains sequenced from a single sample in a study of blood T cell repertoires in COVID-19. TCRdb's copy holds only in-frame clones and misses some; the assay was immunoSEQ multiplex PCR. Of some 42,000 clones in the sample, 88% were seen once. The source material was peripheral blood. Receptor source: a human donor in a cohort sampled during active COVID-19.

The rearrangement links TRBV6-5 to TRBJ1-6, with 8 bases matching TRBD1. This CDR3 is built from 14 residues. Germline V gives CDR1 MNHEY, CDR2 SVGAGI. V gave up 6 bases and J gave up 8 bases; unmatched junction bases: 6. The CDR3 loop is CASRDRVGHSPLHF. The CDR3 DNA reads TGTGCCAGCAGGGACAGGGTCGGCCATTCACCCCTCCACTTT.

The chain links TRBV30 to TRBJ1-2; no firm D call. This CDR3 contains 12 residues. Germline CDR1 is GTSNPN and CDR2 is SVGIG (reference sequence). The V end was cut by 0 bases, the J end by 5 bases, with 7 bases between. CDR3 amino acids: CAWSVRSYGYTF. The CDR3 nucleotides are TGTGCCTGGAGTGTACGGTCATATGGCTACACCTTC.

The CDR3 loop reads CASSQGASGRTTDTQYF. The CDR3 region has the DNA TGTGCCAGCAGCCAAGGGGCTAGCGGGAGGACCACAGATACGCAGTATTTT. J is TRBJ2-3 and V is TRBV4-2; 11 nucleotides line up with TRBD2. Germline V gene sequence: CDR1 LGHNA, CDR2 YNFKEQ. The CDR3 spans 17 residues. Germline trimming cut 1 base from V and 2 bases from J; bases unmatched to any gene: 5.

The chain recombines TRBV21-1 with TRBJ1-2; the table gives TRBD1 as D, unverified against the DNA. TRBV21-1 is termed a pseudogene. CDR3 length: 16 residues. The CDR3: CASTYCAQGCSYGYTF. The DNA of the CDR3 is TGTGCCAGCACCTATTGCGCCCAGGGATGTTCCTATGGCTACACCTTC.

In this sample, this clone turned up once. The rearrangement links TRBV18 to TRBJ1-2, with 12 bases matching TRBD1. This CDR3 spans 15 amino acids. The ends lost 1 base at V and 6 bases at J; junction bases unmatched: 3. The V gene's germline CDR1 is KGHSH and CDR2 LQKENI. The CDR3 DNA is TGTGCCAGCTCACCACAGGGACAGGGGGCGAATGGCTACACCTTC. It translates to CASSPQGQGANGYTF.

The V call is TRBV28, the J call TRBJ2-1, with D tentatively TRBD1 (6 bases). In germline, CDR1 is MDHEN, CDR2 SYDVKM. The V gene lost 6 bases and the J gene lost 0 bases, with 12 bases spanning the gap. CDR3 length equals 15 residues. The CDR3 bases are TGTGCCAGCAGGTCAGACAGGAGCTCCTACAATGAGCAGTTCTTC. The encoded protein is CASRSDRSSYNEQFF. Using reference TRBV28 and TRBJ2-1 for the parts outside the CDR3, the full variable domain is DVKVTQSSRYLVKRTGEKVFLECVQDMDHENMFWYRQDPGLGLRLIYFSYDVKMKEKGDIPEGYSVSREKKERFSLILESASTNQTSMYLCASRSDRSSYNEQFFGPGTRLTVL.

The chain recombines TRBV9 with TRBJ2-3, with D maybe TRBD1 (6 bases). Deletions cut 2 bases from V and 5 bases from J, with 18 bases between. The CDR3 is 16 amino acids. Looked up from germline, CDR1 is SGDLS and CDR2 is YYNGEE. CDR3 coding DNA: TGTGCCAGCAGCGTCACTCCCAGGGGTGTGGGAGATACGCAGTATTTT. Translation gives CASSVTPRGVGDTQYF. Variable domain in full (rest from reference TRBV9 and TRBJ2-3): DSGVTQTPKHLITATGQRVTLRCSPRSGDLSVYWYQQSLDQGLQFLIQYYNGEERAKGNILERFSAQQFPDLHSELNLSSLELGDSALYFCASSVTPRGVGDTQYFGPGTRLTVL.

In its sample, this clone was seen a few times. The chain uses TRBV9 and TRBJ2-1, with TRBD2 matching over 8 bases. J gave up 0 bases and V 3 bases, and 5 bases lay outside the gene matches. This CDR3 is built from 16 residues. Germline CDR1 is SGDLS and CDR2 is YYNGEE. This chain's CDR3 is CASSDRLASSYNEQFF. As DNA, the CDR3 is TGTGCCAGCAGCGACCGACTAGCGAGCTCCTACAATGAGCAGTTCTTC.